This TCR beta chain was identified in a study of OX40 agonist ivuxolimab in advanced cancers. The CDR3 is 16 amino acids. J was trimmed by 0 bases and V by 4 bases; bases with no gene match: 8. Germline V gene lookup returns CDR1 LNHDA and CDR2 SQIVND (reference sequence). Here immunoSEQ multiplex PCR was the method, and the copy in TCRdb shows in-frame clones only, minus some. The table shows roughly 100,000 clones, with roughly 83% occurring only once. V usage is TRBV19 and J usage is TRBJ2-5; TRBD1 aligns across 7 bases. The starting material was CD4+ or CD8+ T cells sorted from blood, obtained in a trial of the OX40 agonist ivuxolimab. The source is an adult with an advanced solid tumor such as melanoma, head and neck, liver or kidney cancer. The CDR3 region is CASSTRQGGDQETQYF. The CDR3 DNA is TGTGCCAGTAGTACTAGACAGGGTGGCGACCAAGAGACCCAGTACTTC.